This TCR beta chain appears in the sequencing data of a study of T cell repertoires in cytomegalovirus infection. CDR3 length equals 15 residues. Trimming removed 4 bases from V and 5 bases from J; junction bases left unmatched: 4. Germline V gene lookup returns CDR1 LGHNA and CDR2 YSLEER. Study-wide results and limits: Dominating the ex vivo response were HLA-C-restricted CMV-specific TCR beta clonotypes.

There are a few counts of this clonotype. What it binds is not known. MiXCR, applied by TCRdb to the reads, yields one record per CDR3 protein. Of approximately 49,000 distinct CDR3 sequences in the sample, roughly a fifth were seen once. The sample consisted of CD8+ T cells from cultured PBMCs, taken from culture after CMV antigen stimulation. This chain links TRBV4-3 with TRBJ1-5; 11 nucleotides agree with TRBD1. The TCR sequence derives from a human donor in good health (CMV status not recorded). Some clones in this sample may be carry-over from other donors' samples. The CDR3 spells CASSPGTGGYQPQHF. The CDR3 bases are TGCGCCAGCAGCCCCGGGACAGGGGGATATCAGCCCCAGCATTTT.